In its sample, the clone carrying this T cell receptor beta chain was seen a few times. Its cognate antigen is unknown. Trimming at V came to 5 bases and at J to 3 bases, leaving 8 bases not matched to a gene. This CDR3 has 16 amino acids. Germline CDR1 is LNHDA and CDR2 is SQIVND (reference sequence). These data belong to a study of T cell repertoires in aging, cancer and after chemotherapy. Study-wide background: Donor ages fell into six groups from 30 or younger up to 70 or older. Regarding the study as a whole: Compared with age-matched healthy donors, untreated hematological or solid cancer patients showed higher blood TCR clonality.

Amplification of TCR beta used genomic DNA extracted from peripheral blood. A mixed TRB-A/B primer pool amplified rearranged TRB by multiplex touch-down PCR. One entry per CDR3 protein results from TCRdb running MiXCR on the multiplex PCR reads. The sample has about 17,000 distinct CDR3 sequences; about 50% are singletons. The specimen was blood. The TCR was taken from a human donor in good health. The genes are TRBV19 and TRBJ1-5; 9 nucleotides line up with TRBD1. CDR3 loop: CASSPPDRGYNQPQHF. CDR3 in DNA: TGTGCCAGTAGTCCTCCGGACAGGGGATACAATCAGCCCCAGCATTTT.